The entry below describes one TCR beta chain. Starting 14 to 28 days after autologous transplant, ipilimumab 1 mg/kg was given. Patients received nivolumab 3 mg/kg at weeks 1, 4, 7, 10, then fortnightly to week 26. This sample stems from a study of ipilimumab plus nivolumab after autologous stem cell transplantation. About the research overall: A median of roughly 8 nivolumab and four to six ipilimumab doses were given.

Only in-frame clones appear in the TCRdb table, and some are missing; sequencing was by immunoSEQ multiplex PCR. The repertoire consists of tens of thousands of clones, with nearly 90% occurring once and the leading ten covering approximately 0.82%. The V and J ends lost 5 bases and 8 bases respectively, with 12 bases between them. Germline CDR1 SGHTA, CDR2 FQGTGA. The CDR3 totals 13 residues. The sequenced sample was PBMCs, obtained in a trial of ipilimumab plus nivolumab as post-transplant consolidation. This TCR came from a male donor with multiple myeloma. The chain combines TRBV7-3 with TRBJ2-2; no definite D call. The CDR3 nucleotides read TGTGCCAGCAGCCCAATCCCAGAGGGGGAGCTGTTTTTT. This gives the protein CASSPIPEGELFF.